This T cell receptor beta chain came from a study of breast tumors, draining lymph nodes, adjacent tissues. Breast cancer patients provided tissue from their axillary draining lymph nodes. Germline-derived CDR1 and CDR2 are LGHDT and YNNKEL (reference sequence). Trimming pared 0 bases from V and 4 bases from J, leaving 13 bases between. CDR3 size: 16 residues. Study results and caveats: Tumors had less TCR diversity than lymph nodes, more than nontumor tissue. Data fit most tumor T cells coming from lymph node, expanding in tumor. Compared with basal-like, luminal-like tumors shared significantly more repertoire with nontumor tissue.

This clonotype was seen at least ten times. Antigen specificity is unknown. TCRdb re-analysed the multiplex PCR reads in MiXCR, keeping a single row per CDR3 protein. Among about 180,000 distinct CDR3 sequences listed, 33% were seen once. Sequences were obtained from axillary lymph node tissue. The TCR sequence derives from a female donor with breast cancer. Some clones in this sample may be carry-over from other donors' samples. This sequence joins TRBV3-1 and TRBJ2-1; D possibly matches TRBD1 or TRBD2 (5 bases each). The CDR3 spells CASSQEGTLFYNEQFF. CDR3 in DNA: TGTGCCAGCAGCCAAGAGGGGACCCTGTTTTACAATGAGCAGTTCTTC.